The 26 T cell receptor beta chains in this list originate from one sample, sequenced in a study of graft-versus-host responses after intestinal transplantation. The table came from immunoSEQ multiplex PCR; TCRdb's copy has only in-frame clones and leaves some out. The sample has approximately 110,000 clones, approximately 93% seen once. No antigen has been assigned to these receptors. Specimen: unstimulated CD8+ T cells sorted from spleen or lymph node cells, collected before transplant. Source of these receptors: a human donor who was the organ donor for an intestinal transplant.

The V and J genes are TRBV11-2 and TRBJ2-1; 9 bases are shared with TRBD2. CDR1 and CDR2 (germline): SGHAT, FQNNGV. The CDR3 has 16 residues. Germline trimming cut 5 bases from V and 7 bases from J; bases unmatched to any gene: 12. CDR3: CASSQNLAGRGNEQFF. The CDR3 DNA follows: TGTGCCAGCAGCCAAAATCTAGCGGGAAGGGGGAATGAGCAGTTCTTC. Full variable domain (missing parts from reference TRBV11-2 and TRBJ2-1): EAGVAQSPRYKIIEKRQSVAFWCNPISGHATLYWYQQILGQGPKLLIQFQNNGVVDDSQLPKDRFSAERLKGVDSTLKIQPAKLEDSAVYLCASSQNLAGRGNEQFFGPGTRLTVL.

This clone appeared a single time. The chain carries TRBV5-6 and TRBJ2-5; D gene uncertain. The CDR3 is made up of 13 amino acids. Trimming pared 4 bases from V and 5 bases from J, leaving 12 bases between. CDR1 SGHDT and CDR2 YYEEEE come from the germline V gene. The chain's CDR3 is CASSAVLSETQYF. CDR3 coding DNA: TGTGCCAGCAGCGCCGTACTGAGTGAGACCCAGTACTTC.

The gene calls are TRBV5-4 and TRBJ2-3; D tentatively reads TRBD1 or TRBD2 (6 bases each). In germline, CDR1 is SGHNT, CDR2 YYREEE (reference sequence). The ends were cut back, 9 bases at V and 2 bases at J, with 25 bases in the middle. The CDR3 runs to 17 residues. The CDR3 sequence: CATWWGHSGLATDTQYF. The DNA for the CDR3 is TGTGCCACATGGTGGGGGCACAGCGGGCTAGCCACAGATACGCAGTATTTT.

The chain combines TRBV10-3 with TRBJ1-2; TRBD1 is a possible D gene (5 bases). This CDR3 is 13 amino acids long. Germline values: CDR1 ENHRY, CDR2 SYGVKD. Trimming removed 3 bases at V and 8 bases at J, with 13 bases between. DNA of the CDR3: TGTGCCATCAGTGACTATCCCGGACAAGGCTACACCTTC. Amino acid sequence: CAISDYPGQGYTF.

The genes are TRBV4-2 and TRBJ1-2, with D possibly TRBD1 on 5 matching bases. Trimming left V 1 base short and J 3 bases short, with 12 bases between. There are 15 residues in the CDR3. The germline V gene encodes CDR1 LGHNA and CDR2 YNFKEQ. In DNA, the CDR3 is TGTGCCAGCAGCCAAGTGACGGGACCTGACTATGGCTACACCTTC. Its protein product is CASSQVTGPDYGYTF.

The chain has TRBV4-2 and TRBJ2-7; D unclear. The germline gives CDR1 LGHNA, CDR2 YNFKEQ. The CDR3 is 13 residues long. V shed 0 bases and J shed 1 base, with 4 bases lying between them. The CDR3 reads CASSQDRSYEQYF. CDR3 coding DNA: TGTGCCAGCAGCCAAGATAGGTCCTACGAGCAGTACTTC.

The chain uses TRBV29-1 and TRBJ1-2; D call uncertain. Germline V gene data show CDR1 as SQVTM and CDR2 as ANQGSEA. The CDR3 is 11 amino acids. Trimming removed 4 bases at V and 5 bases at J, with 8 bases between. This CDR3 reads CSVGTDYGYTF. In DNA, the CDR3 is TGCAGCGTTGGGACGGATTATGGCTACACCTTC.

The gene calls are TRBV5-1 and TRBJ2-3, with D possibly matching TRBD2 (5 bases). This CDR3 is built from 16 residues. Looked up from germline, CDR1 is SGHRS and CDR2 is YFSETQ. Trimming shortened V by 3 bases and J by 0 bases, and 14 bases separated the two germline ends. CDR3 in amino acids: CASSSPGTVSTDTQYF. The CDR3 DNA sequence: TGCGCCAGCAGCTCTCCGGGAACCGTGAGCACAGATACGCAGTATTTT.

V gene TRBV30 combines with J gene TRBJ1-4; perhaps TRBD1 as D (5 bases). CDR1 is GTSNPN and CDR2 is SVGIG in the germline V gene (reference sequence). The germline V and J ends were trimmed by 3 bases and 4 bases, with 18 bases remaining between them. This CDR3 is 16 amino acids long. CDR3 amino acids: CAWSHLPGLVNEKLFF. The CDR3 nucleotides are TGTGCCTGGAGCCACCTCCCGGGACTGGTTAATGAAAAACTGTTTTTT.

The chain is built from TRBV6-5 and TRBJ2-7; D may be TRBD2 (6 bases). V gave up 5 bases and J gave up 0 bases, with 14 bases separating them. Germline CDR1 is MNHEY and CDR2 is SVGAGI. The CDR3 has 15 amino acids. Written as DNA, the CDR3 is TGTGCCAGCAGTGCAGGAGTAGCGGCCTCCTACGAGCAGTACTTC. Amino acids: CASSAGVAASYEQYF.

The rearrangement uses TRBV7-9 and TRBJ1-2; 7 nucleotides line up with TRBD1. After removal of 5 bases from V and 4 bases from J, the junction contained 4 bases not matched to a gene. Germline V gene data show CDR1 as SEHNR and CDR2 as FQNEAQ (reference sequence). This CDR3 contains 13 residues. CDR3 residues: CASSPGQTYGYTF. The CDR3 DNA follows: TGTGCCAGCAGCCCGGGACAGACCTATGGCTACACCTTC. Full variable domain (missing parts from reference TRBV7-9 and TRBJ1-2): DTGVSQNPRHKITKRGQNVTFRCDPISEHNRLYWYRQTLGQGPEFLTYFQNEAQLEKSRLLSDRFSAERPKGSFSTLEIQRTEQGDSAMYLCASSPGQTYGYTFGSGTRLTVV.

This rearrangement joins TRBV28 to TRBJ1-1; TRBD1 matches at 7 bases. V gave up 6 bases and J gave up 4 bases; unmatched junction bases: 8. Germline CDR1 MDHEN, CDR2 SYDVKM. The CDR3 is made up of 14 amino acids. CDR3 nucleotides: TGTGCCAGCAGCTCAGCCTCAGGGGGCACTGAAGCTTTCTTT. Protein product: CASSSASGGTEAFF.

Worth noting for this clone: This sample includes further DNA sequences coding for the same CDR3. This chain links TRBV27 with TRBJ1-5, with D unclear. The CDR3 is 13 amino acids. V was pared by 0 bases and J by 6 bases, with 6 bases between. Germline V gene lookup returns CDR1 MNHEY and CDR2 SMNVEV (reference sequence). The CDR3 sequence: CASSLSGGQPQHF. CDR3 in DNA: TGTGCCAGCAGTTTATCGGGTGGTCAGCCCCAGCATTTT.

V is TRBV7-9 and J is TRBJ1-1; a weak D match, TRBD1 (6 bases). There are 17 residues in the CDR3. The germline CDR1 and CDR2 sequences are SEHNR and FQNEAQ (reference sequence). V lost 5 bases and J lost 3, with 22 bases in between. CDR3 in amino acids: CASSPPKVGDTDTEAFF. The CDR3 DNA is TGTGCCAGCAGCCCACCCAAGGTAGGGGACACGGACACTGAAGCTTTCTTT. The whole variable domain, remainder taken from reference TRBV7-9 and TRBJ1-1, is DTGVSQNPRHKITKRGQNVTFRCDPISEHNRLYWYRQTLGQGPEFLTYFQNEAQLEKSRLLSDRFSAERPKGSFSTLEIQRTEQGDSAMYLCASSPPKVGDTDTEAFFGQGTRLTVV.

The chain has TRBV7-9 and TRBJ2-3; 9 nucleotides line up with TRBD2. CDR3 length: 15 amino acids. Germline CDR1 reads SEHNR; CDR2 reads FQNEAQ (reference sequence). With 7 bases clipped from V and 5 bases from J, the junction kept 10 bases outside the gene matches. The CDR3 loop reads CASTGSGRHKDTQYF. In nucleotides, the CDR3 is TGTGCCAGCACCGGGAGCGGGAGGCATAAAGATACGCAGTATTTT.

The CDR3 sequence: CASSIGLAGGNEQYF. The CDR3 DNA sequence: TGTGCCAGTAGTATTGGCCTAGCGGGAGGCAACGAGCAGTACTTC. The V and J genes are TRBV19 and TRBJ2-7; 11 bases fit TRBD2. V gave up 3 bases and J gave up 5 bases; unmatched junction bases: 6. The germline CDR1 and CDR2 sequences are LNHDA and SQIVND (reference sequence). CDR3 size: 15 residues.

J is TRBJ2-7 and V is TRBV6-1, with 9 bases that match TRBD1. The CDR3 extends over 16 amino acids. Germline V gene data show CDR1 as MNHNS and CDR2 as SASEGT. Trimming cost V 4 bases and J 3 bases; bases outside gene matches: 10. This CDR3 is CASSGEAWTGVYEQYF. CDR3 bases: TGTGCCAGCAGTGGCGAAGCCTGGACAGGGGTCTACGAGCAGTACTTC.

This sequence joins TRBV29-1 and TRBJ2-1; 10 positions agree with TRBD2. The CDR3 is 14 amino acids. CDR1 and CDR2 (germline): SQVTM, ANQGSEA. V shed 6 bases, J shed 6 bases, and the junction held 8 bases outside the gene matches. CDR3 residues: CSVVAGGKGNEQFF. The CDR3 DNA is TGCAGCGTAGTAGCGGGAGGAAAGGGCAATGAGCAGTTCTTC.

Comments on this clone: The sample contains more than one DNA sequence encoding this CDR3. The chain joins TRBV6-5 to TRBJ1-2; 7 nucleotides align to TRBD1. This CDR3 contains 15 residues. The ends lost 0 bases at V and 11 bases at J; junction bases unmatched: 12. Germline CDR1 and CDR2: MNHEY and SVGAGI. The CDR3 is CASSYSYRGAGGYTF. CDR3 in DNA: TGTGCCAGCAGTTACTCCTACAGGGGCGCCGGAGGTTACACCTTC.

The chain uses TRBV19 and TRBJ2-7, with D possibly matching TRBD1 (6 bases). Germline V gives CDR1 LNHDA, CDR2 SQIVND (reference sequence). This CDR3 contains 15 residues. V was trimmed by 7 bases and J by 4 bases, leaving 20 bases between them. The CDR3 protein is CASTPTGLSFYEQYF. DNA for the CDR3: TGTGCCAGTACACCGACAGGTCTCTCCTTTTACGAGCAGTACTTC.

This CDR3 reads CASSFLMGNEQFF. The CDR3 DNA sequence: TGTGCCAGCAGTTTCCTTATGGGAAATGAGCAGTTCTTC. This rearrangement joins TRBV27 to TRBJ2-1; D is unclear. Germline CDR1 MNHEY, CDR2 SMNVEV (reference sequence). The CDR3 loop spans 13 amino acids. The V end was cut by 3 bases, the J end by 7 bases, with 10 bases between.

The chain combines TRBV19 with TRBJ2-3, with 8 positions matching TRBD2. The CDR3 contains 16 residues. Losses at the gene ends were 3 bases for V and 5 bases for J; bases not matched to a gene: 10. CDR1 LNHDA and CDR2 SQIVND come from the germline V gene (reference sequence). CDR3 nucleotide sequence: TGTGCCAGTAGTATTCGGTCGGGAGGGCCAAGAGATACGCAGTATTTT. Protein sequence: CASSIRSGGPRDTQYF.

The gene calls are TRBV7-9 and TRBJ2-7; D unclear. With 8 bases removed from V and 3 bases from J, the gap between germline ends came to 11 bases. In germline, CDR1 is SEHNR, CDR2 FQNEAQ (reference sequence). The length of the CDR3 is 12 residues. CDR3 region: CASLGKGYEQYF. DNA for the CDR3: TGTGCCAGCCTGGGCAAGGGCTACGAGCAGTACTTC. The variable domain in full, with the rest retrieved from reference TRBV7-9 and TRBJ2-7, is DTGVSQNPRHKITKRGQNVTFRCDPISEHNRLYWYRQTLGQGPEFLTYFQNEAQLEKSRLLSDRFSAERPKGSFSTLEIQRTEQGDSAMYLCASLGKGYEQYFGPGTRLTVT.

In DNA form, the CDR3 reads TGCAGCGTTGGACTGGAAGGGGGCCTATACGAGCAGTACTTC. It codes for CSVGLEGGLYEQYF. This chain links TRBV29-1 with TRBJ2-7; TRBD1 matches at 7 bases. The CDR3 sequence is 14 residues long. Trimming cost V 4 bases and J 4 bases; bases outside gene matches: 10. The germline CDR1 and CDR2 sequences are SQVTM and ANQGSEA.

The chain uses TRBV9 and TRBJ2-3; D is ambiguous. The CDR3 totals 14 residues. V shed 4 bases and J shed 2 bases, with 11 bases lying between them. Germline CDR1 reads SGDLS; CDR2 reads YYNGEE. The CDR3 spells CASSLDGNTDTQYF. CDR3 coding DNA: TGTGCCAGCAGCTTAGATGGGAACACAGATACGCAGTATTTT.

V is TRBV7-9 and J is TRBJ2-7, with 11 bases fitting TRBD2. Germline CDR1 is SEHNR and CDR2 is FQNEAQ (reference sequence). Unmatched junction bases numbered 1, after V lost 2 bases and J lost 4 bases. The CDR3 covers 14 residues. The CDR3 bases are TGTGCCAGCAGCTTAACTAGCGGGAGTTACGAGCAGTACTTC. Translation: CASSLTSGSYEQYF.